Reported below is one T cell receptor (beta chain). Its antigen is undetermined. Specified time point: blood 4 weeks post-SBRT, at nephrectomy. Indicated treatment: 15 Gy SBRT to primary tumor, nephrectomy 4 weeks later. These data are taken from a study of radiation and T cells in renal cell carcinoma. Study-wide results and limits: Baseline intratumoral clonotype presence is unknown without pretreatment biopsies. Top tumor clonotypes rose in blood 2 weeks post-radiation, then contracted.

Trimming removed 3 bases at V and 5 bases at J, with 4 bases between. Germline CDR1 is MNHEY and CDR2 is SMNVEV (reference sequence). The CDR3 has 11 amino acids. Clones were sequenced by immunoSEQ multiplex PCR, and TCRdb holds only the in-frame ones, with some missing. This repertoire shows roughly 100,000 clones, roughly 84% found once; its top ten account for roughly 7.9%. The chain couples TRBV27 to TRBJ1-1; D is undetermined. The sequence was collected from a man aged 60-69 years with renal cell carcinoma. The sample consisted of blood, taken from a patient whose treatment included radiotherapy and nephrectomy. The DNA of the CDR3 is TGTGCCAGCAGTTTGGGAACTGAAGCTTTCTTT. Translation: CASSLGTEAFF.